This TCR beta chain is from a study of control samples from healthy donors and cancer patients. Germline V gene data show CDR1 as SGHRS and CDR2 as YFSETQ. V shed 3 bases and J 7 bases; nucleotides not matched to a gene: 6. This CDR3 has 13 amino acids. The data were produced by immunoSEQ multiplex PCR, yet TCRdb's version contains in-frame clones alone and is incomplete. The repertoire holds tens of thousands of clones, with roughly 90% as singletons. The sequence was obtained from a woman aged 50 to 60 in good health. Input material: blood. This chain connects TRBV5-1 to TRBJ1-1, with TRBD1 identical over 7 bases. In nucleotides, the CDR3 is TGCGCCAGCAGCTCCCAGGGGGAGGGTGAAGCTTTCTTT. Protein sequence: CASSSQGEGEAFF.